The sequence of this TCR beta chain was determined in a study of T-cell memory formation after mild COVID-19. Study at large: TCR clusters were mostly donor specific. General study results and limits: Cross-reactive memory apparently joined, as some responding clones appeared in pre-infection memory.

There are 18 residues in the CDR3. Germline V lookup: CDR1 SGHVS, CDR2 FNYEAQ. Trimming took 4 bases from V and 1 from J, leaving 19 bases between them. It was 5'RACE with constant-segment primers that produced the TCR alpha and TCR beta cDNA libraries, which carried sample barcodes and UMIs. TCRdb analysed the 5' RACE reads with MiXCR anew, one entry per CDR3 protein. The sample includes around 150,000 distinct CDR3 sequences, 13% to 15% seen only once; the top ten take 12% to 15%. A remark on this clonotype: Its antigen remains unknown.

The sequencing sample was made of PBMCs or a T cell subset sorted from them (not recorded which). The source is an adult woman who had mild COVID-19 (a few samples of this study predate the infection). Cell type and time point are not known. The J gene is TRBJ2-2, the V gene TRBV7-6; the D call may be TRBD1 or TRBD2 (6 bases each). CDR3 sequence: CASSSIRGDAQNTGELFF. DNA for the CDR3: TGTGCCAGCAGCTCGATTAGGGGGGACGCACAGAACACCGGGGAGCTGTTTTTT.